The text below deals with one TCR beta chain. Its matching antigen is unknown. Baseline, cycle 4 day 1, and cycle 7 day 1 were the blood sampling points. This sample is part of a study of OX40 agonist ivuxolimab in advanced cancers. On the study more broadly: Dose-escalation subjects each had hepatocellular carcinoma, melanoma, renal cell or head and neck cancer. Points from the study as a whole: Clones of CD4+ and CD8+ blood T cells grew by week 6 at doses of 0.1 to 3.0 mg/kg.

Germline V CDR1 and CDR2: SNHLY, FYNNEI. The CDR3 has 15 residues. Produced via immunoSEQ multiplex PCR; TCRdb's table is partial and in-frame only. Of roughly 110,000 clones listed, around 93% are singletons. V and J are TRBV2 and TRBJ2-5; D tentatively reads TRBD1 or TRBD2 (5 bases each). The J call is doubtful: the DNA matches TRBJ2-7 better. This receptor was obtained from an adult with an advanced solid tumor such as melanoma, head and neck, liver or kidney cancer. The sample here was CD4+ or CD8+ T cells sorted from blood, taken in a trial of the OX40 agonist ivuxolimab. CDR3 residues: CASRGRQTGNYEQYF. For the CDR3, the DNA is TGTGCCAGCAGAGGGAGACAGACTGGGAACTACGAGCAGTACTTC.